This T cell receptor (beta chain) was captured in a study of blood T cell repertoires in COVID-19. Study-wide context: Both acute and convalescent COVID-19 samples were obtained from the United States, Italy and Spain.

The CDR3 consists of 13 residues. The V end was cut by 2 bases, the J end by 11 bases, with 16 bases between. Germline V gene data show CDR1 as LNHDA and CDR2 as SQIVND (reference sequence). Sequencing was performed with immunoSEQ multiplex PCR; in TCRdb, only in-frame clones are kept and a portion is missing. The sample shows 150,000 to 200,000 clones, around 79% of them seen only once. This TCR was recovered from a man between 60 and 75 years old with active or convalescent COVID-19. Sequencing used peripheral blood. V gene TRBV19 combines with J gene TRBJ2-7, with D perhaps TRBD2 (5 bases). The CDR3: CASSISRETVKYF. CDR3 DNA sequence: TGTGCCAGTAGTATATCGAGGGAGACGGTCAAGTACTTC.